This T cell receptor beta chain was sequenced for a study of T cells after yellow fever vaccination (dated by TCRdb to about 2019). In the study overall: Libraries from fractions with low cell numbers were prepared with the SMART-Seq v4 Ultra Low Input RNA kit. Blood samples were taken at several timepoints before and after primary and secondary immunization, and bulk PBMC replicates and cell subsets were isolated. Two healthy male donors made up the cohort, one aged 18 to 30 years and the other aged 30 to 40 years. To follow T-cell clones before and after both primary and booster YFV17D yellow fever vaccination, bulk TCR alpha and beta repertoires underwent longitudinal sequencing. On the study overall, not on this receptor specifically: Only two donors were included in the study, so the extent to which the findings can be generalized is limited. A small share of clonotypes was detected in both CD4 and CD8 compartments, with the overlap likely arising from convergent recombination. The secondary T-cell response was found to be weaker but faster than the primary response, with a peak reached on day 5 rather than on day 15. After the booster, most of the clones that had expanded following primary vaccination were detected again (roughly 97% of CD4 and 80% to 90% of CD8), which suggests that memory was broadly maintained. FACS-sorted repertoires could contain abundant contaminating clonotypes from the bulk population, so computational filtering was required.

Sequences MNHEY (CDR1) and SVGEGT (CDR2) are obtained from the germline V gene. The CDR3 runs 15 residues from the cysteine to the phenylalanine. Only the CDR3 region is kept as DNA, spanning 45 bases read in frame from base 1. The V and J ends are trimmed by 1 base and 4 bases, leaving 13 bases between them. The meaning of the sample's treatment or condition label: live attenuated yellow fever vaccine strain. At every blood-draw timepoint, two biological replicates of bulk PBMCs were collected. A standard Ficoll-Paque protocol was used to isolate PBMCs from peripheral blood. TriZol was used to extract RNA from bulk PBMCs, CD4 and CD8 fractions, and dextramer-positive and dextramer-negative fractions. A remark on this clonotype: No antigen is known for it. Base qualities are not recorded, but no much larger clone differs from it by a single base.

TCR cDNA was synthesized by 5'RACE template switching, which introduced a universal primer site and unique molecular identifiers. Priming of cDNA synthesis was performed from both the TCR alpha and TCR beta constant segments. Two PCR steps were used to amplify libraries, with sample barcodes and sequencing adapters being added in the second step. Sequencing of the libraries was done on either Illumina HiSeq 2500 (2x100 bp) or NovaSeq (2x150 bp). As for the original processing: Demultiplexing of reads and collapsing into UMI consensus sequences were performed with MIGEC, and V(D)J alignment was carried out with MiXCR. Using edgeR on replicate PBMC samples, clonotypes were called vaccine-responding if FDR was below 0.01 and the log2 fold change was above 5 up to day 15. Each bulk clonotype was labeled CD4 or CD8 based on which sequenced repertoire, CD4 or CD8, contained the clonotype at higher abundance. TCRdb redid the processing of the public reads, applying fastp at Q25 and MiXCR, and retained in-frame beta chains. Rows with a matching CDR3 protein are joined into one entry that keeps the most common DNA and genes. For this entry, the V and J calls and clone size follow TCRdb and not the study's own pipeline. The sample has fewer than 350,000 distinct CDR3 sequences on record, roughly 9.4% of them singletons. Roughly 18% of the sample is held by the ten biggest clonotypes.

This chain joins TRBV6-2 or TRBV6-3 to TRBJ1-2, with TRBD1 tentatively as D gene (5 bases match). Specimen: PBMCs, collected on the day of the first yellow fever vaccination. The TCR sequence derives from a man aged 18 to 30 who received the YFV17D yellow fever vaccine. The CDR3 reads CASSYFARAVYGYTF. In nucleotides, the sequence is TGTGCCAGCAGTTACTTCGCCAGGGCCGTCTATGGCTACACCTTC.